This is a list of T cell receptor beta chains from one sample in a study of vaccination and CD4 T cells after COVID-19. Antigens of these TCRs are unknown. Each CDR3 protein gets one entry after TCRdb re-called the PCR reads with MiXCR. This sample has about 19,000 distinct CDR3 sequences, with 31% found just once. The sequencing sample was made of cultured CD4+ T cells from blood. The receptors derive from a human donor with COVID-19. The conserved cysteine and the conserved F or W are not part of the CDR3 here. D genes are given only for firm matches.

v_call	d_call	cdr3_aa
TRBV6-1	NA	ASSVGLTNTEAF
TRBV25-1	NA	ASSEHGGVATEAF
TRBV6-1	NA	ASRTDAGELF
TRBV28	TRBD1	ASSPQAGGKYGYT
TRBV19	NA	ASSIPRGLHGAF
TRBV25-1	NA	ASSAYRTTGNTIY
TRBV7-2	NA	ASSLQGYTEAF
TRBV11-3	TRBD2	ASSRTSGGSYEQY
TRBV12-3/TRBV12-4	NA	ASSLREIEYGYT
TRBV19	TRBD1	ASRHRGGYEQY
TRBV10-2	NA	ASSTGLNNSPLH
TRBV7-2	TRBD1	ASSLRQGGQPQH
TRBV12-5	TRBD1	ASGFRTGRPLGEQY
TRBV12-5	NA	ASKEGADTGELF
TRBV12-5	TRBD2	ASAPSGTTETQY
TRBV20-1	NA	SARGAGETQY
TRBV9	NA	ASSSGTGISYEQY
TRBV20-1	NA	SASGGGPSEQY
TRBV2	NA	ASKVGAHQETQY
TRBV12-3/TRBV12-4	TRBD1	ASSHRDRGTDTQY
TRBV7-8	TRBD1	ASSLSRDRESSYNSPLH
TRBV19	TRBD1	ASSSLRTGDNQPQH
TRBV27	NA	ASSVSRVRAEAF
TRBV4-2	NA	ASRDQGKNYGYT
TRBV12-3/TRBV12-4	TRBD2	ASSLWIAGSLAQY